This TCR beta chain originates from a study of monozygotic twins with inflammatory bowel disease. Study observations and caveats: Relative clonotype sharing with others was diminished in IBD patients versus healthy twins, particularly with disease activity.

Investigators made cDNA in eight separate reactions per sample. With the 5' RACE reads reprocessed, TCRdb shows one record per CDR3 protein and no DNA. The sample's table shows approximately 210,000 distinct CDR3 sequences. The CDR3 sequence is 16 residues long. CDR1 is LGHNA, CDR2 YSLEER, per germline. As regards this clonotype: No antigen is known for it.

After skipping T cell sorting, the authors isolated total RNA from whole blood. The TCR sequence derives from a human donor with ulcerative colitis or Crohn's disease, or a healthy co-twin of an affected twin (not recorded which). The specimen sequenced was blood. The rearrangement joins TRBV4-3 to TRBJ2-1; TCRdb picks TRBD1, but there is no DNA to check that call. CDR3 sequence: CASSQEFGGSYNEQFF.